This TCR beta chain was profiled in a study of regulatory T cells in long-lasting Graves disease. Background on the study: Persistent cases were those of Graves' disease that involved over 5 years of antithyroid drugs with positive TSH receptor antibodies.

The sample's time point: persistent/refractory GD, antithyroid drugs over 5 years with positive TRAb. Following extraction of RNA from PBMCs, that RNA was used to make the TCR library. EDTA tubes collected nine milliliters of peripheral blood. The TCR beta library used iRepertoire HTBI primers with Arm-PCR amplification of CDR3. Original data processing: In the combined samples, 62 TRBV and more than 11 TRBJ segments were identified. TCRdb re-analysed the multiplex PCR reads in MiXCR, keeping a single row per CDR3 protein. The V and J calls shown here were made by TCRdb, not taken from the authors' results. Of 600,000 to 800,000 distinct CDR3 sequences listed, 25% to 35% are singletons. Germline CDR1 MNHEY, CDR2 SMNVEV (reference sequence). The CDR3 loop spans 14 amino acids. V lost 2 bases to trimming and J lost 3 bases, with 11 bases between them.

The TCR sequence derives from a female donor with Graves disease. V usage is TRBV27 and J usage is TRBJ2-7; weak D call: TRBD2 (6 bases). The input for sequencing was peripheral blood mononuclear cells (PBMCs), taken when the disease was refractory, from a patient treated with antithyroid drugs. CDR3 in amino acids: CASSLRGGVYEQYF. The CDR3 bases are TGTGCCAGCAGTTTACGTGGAGGGGTCTACGAGCAGTACTTC.